The 18 T cell receptor beta chains reported below all come from one sample, sequenced in a study of T cell responses to AZD1222 COVID-19 vaccine. Profiling relied on immunoSEQ multiplex PCR, and the TCRdb table lists in-frame clones only, not all of them. Of 130,000 to 150,000 clones in the sample, around 84% were seen once. Sequencing was performed on peripheral blood, taken 28 days after the second AZD1222 dose. The receptors originated from an adult who received the AZD1222 COVID-19 vaccine.

This chain connects TRBV11-2 to TRBJ1-6, with D tentatively TRBD1 (5 bases). The CDR3 is 14 residues long. V was shortened by 1 base and J by 7 bases, with 8 bases between the two germline ends. Per germline, CDR1 SGHAT and CDR2 FQNNGV. CDR3 in amino acids: CASSLVGGNSPLHF. CDR3 DNA sequence: TGTGCCAGCAGCTTAGTCGGGGGGAATTCACCCCTCCACTTT.

This chain joins TRBV30 and TRBJ2-1; 9 bases are shared with TRBD2. CDR1 and CDR2 (germline): GTSNPN, SVGIG (reference sequence). V was clipped by 1 base and J by 15 bases; unmatched bases: 10. The CDR3 contains 13 residues. CDR3 sequence: CAWSENSGSNLFF. For the CDR3, the DNA is TGTGCCTGGAGTGAGAATAGCGGGAGCAATCTGTTCTTC.

Here the CDR3 DNA reads TGTGCCAGTACGGGCAGCACCAATAACTATGGCTACACCTTC. This codes for CASTGSTNNYGYTF. The rearrangement joins TRBV19 to TRBJ1-2; D ambiguous. The CDR3 is 14 amino acids. Trimming left V 7 bases short and J 1 base short, with 13 bases between. Per the germline V gene, CDR1 is LNHDA and CDR2 is SQIVND (reference sequence).

A few counts support this clone. The chain uses TRBV6-5 and TRBJ1-3; D call uncertain. V lost 5 bases and J lost 0, with 11 bases in between. This CDR3 contains 15 residues. CDR1 is MNHEY and CDR2 is SVGAGI in the germline V gene. DNA for the CDR3: TGTGCCAGCAGTCCCGGACGTCTCTCTGGAAACACCATATATTTT. It is translated as CASSPGRLSGNTIYF.

This clone was detected only once. This sequence joins TRBV14 and TRBJ2-7, with a possible D match to TRBD2 (6 bases). V was clipped by 2 bases and J by 2 bases, with 16 bases between them. CDR3 size: 16 residues. The germline gives CDR1 SGHDN, CDR2 FVKESK. CDR3 DNA sequence: TGTGCCAGCAGCCAATTCCACGCGGGGCTTACCTACGAGCAGTACTTC. Translated, it gives CASSQFHAGLTYEQYF.

This CDR3 is CASGPSYNEQFF. For the CDR3, the DNA is TGTGCCTCCGGCCCCTCCTACAATGAGCAGTTCTTC. This chain uses TRBV7-9 with TRBJ2-1, with D hard to call. CDR1 SEHNR and CDR2 FQNEAQ come from the germline V gene (reference sequence). The V gene lost 11 bases and the J gene lost 0 bases, with 8 bases spanning the gap. This CDR3 has 12 residues.

This clone was found once. The V gene is TRBV28, the J gene TRBJ1-3; D is possibly TRBD1 (6 bases). V lost 2 bases to trimming and J lost 6 bases, with 20 bases between them. CDR3 length: 17 residues. The germline V gene has CDR1 MDHEN and CDR2 SYDVKM. For the CDR3, the DNA is TGTGCCAGCAGTTTAAATTTGATCTCAGGGGCTGAAAACACCATATATTTT. Protein: CASSLNLISGAENTIYF.

V gene TRBV5-5 combines with J gene TRBJ2-2; maybe TRBD1 (7 bases). The V end was cut by 1 base, the J end by 4 bases, with 14 bases between. Per germline, CDR1 SGHKS and CDR2 YYEKEE (reference sequence). The CDR3 has 16 amino acids. The chain's CDR3 is CASSLTRQGGTGELFF. The CDR3 DNA follows: TGTGCCAGCAGCTTGACTCGGCAGGGGGGCACCGGGGAGCTGTTTTTT.

This clone was recorded only once. The rearrangement uses TRBV6-1 and TRBJ1-2; the D gene is possibly TRBD1 (5 bases). CDR1 and CDR2 (germline): MNHNS, SASEGT. The CDR3 has 16 residues. The germline V and J ends were trimmed by 0 bases and 4 bases, with 15 bases remaining between them. Here the CDR3 reads CASSEAGTELSYGYTF. For the CDR3, the DNA is TGTGCCAGCAGTGAAGCGGGGACGGAACTTAGCTATGGCTACACCTTC.

The V and J genes are TRBV7-9 and TRBJ1-4; D is unclear. The CDR3 loop spans 14 amino acids. Deletions cut 7 bases from V and 3 bases from J, with 12 bases between. Germline-derived CDR1 and CDR2 are SEHNR and FQNEAQ (reference sequence). CDR3 nucleotide sequence: TGTGCCAGCACCGTGAGGGAAGCTAATGAAAAACTGTTTTTT. Its protein product is CASTVREANEKLFF. The whole variable domain, remainder taken from reference TRBV7-9 and TRBJ1-4, is DTGVSQNPRHKITKRGQNVTFRCDPISEHNRLYWYRQTLGQGPEFLTYFQNEAQLEKSRLLSDRFSAERPKGSFSTLEIQRTEQGDSAMYLCASTVREANEKLFFGSGTQLSVL.

This chain uses TRBV18 with TRBJ1-2; D gene ambiguous. Between the trimmed V and J ends, which lost 3 bases and 5 bases, there was a span of 10 bases. The CDR3 has 13 residues. Germline CDR1 is KGHSH and CDR2 is LQKENI. The CDR3 DNA follows: TGTGCCAGCTCACCGACCGTGAATTATGGCTACACCTTC. It specifies CASSPTVNYGYTF.

This clone has only one observation. The chain recombines TRBV28 with TRBJ1-2; weak D call: TRBD1 (5 bases). The CDR3 totals 16 residues. With 5 bases removed from V and 4 bases from J, the gap between germline ends came to 20 bases. Germline assignment: CDR1 MDHEN and CDR2 SYDVKM. The CDR3 loop reads CASSPPPGGTTYGYTF. The CDR3, as DNA: TGTGCCAGCAGTCCCCCACCGGGGGGGACCACCTATGGCTACACCTTC.

The gene calls are TRBV3-1 (or the pseudogene TRBV3-2) and TRBJ1-6, with D hard to call. The germline V gene encodes CDR1 LGHDT and CDR2 YNNKEL (reference sequence). Trimming took off 0 bases at V and 7 bases at J, with 10 bases between the two ends. The CDR3 contains 15 residues. The CDR3, as DNA: TGTGCCAGCAGCCAAGATCTTTTGGGGAATTCACCCCTCCACTTT. It specifies CASSQDLLGNSPLHF.

The rearrangement links TRBV10-3 to TRBJ2-3, with D hard to call. Deletions cut 6 bases from V and 0 bases from J, with 13 bases between. Per germline, CDR1 ENHRY and CDR2 SYGVKD. CDR3 length: 15 amino acids. CDR3 sequence reads: CAISRLKESTDTQYF. CDR3 DNA: TGTGCCATCAGCCGACTTAAGGAGAGCACAGATACGCAGTATTTT.

As to this clone: The junction departs from germline at one end; a sequencing error may be responsible. The chain is built from TRBV11-2 and TRBJ2-7, with a possible D match to TRBD1 (5 bases). The CDR3 runs 11 residues. The V gene's germline CDR1 is SGHAT and CDR2 FQNNGV. CDR3 nucleotide sequence: TGTGCCAGCAGCTTTTTCGGACACCCCTCGTTC. Protein sequence: CASSFFGHPSF. Supplemented by reference TRBV11-2 and TRBJ2-7, the full variable domain reads EAGVAQSPRYKIIEKRQSVAFWCNPISGHATLYWYQQILGQGPKLLIQFQNNGVVDDSQLPKDRFSAERLKGVDSTLKIQPAKLEDSAVYLCASSFFGHPSFGPGTRLTVT.

This sequence joins TRBV30 and TRBJ1-6, with 7 bases that match TRBD1. This CDR3 has 15 amino acids. Germline V CDR1 and CDR2: GTSNPN, SVGIG (reference sequence). Trimming cost V 1 base and J 2 bases; bases outside gene matches: 2. The CDR3 bases are TGTGCCTGGAGTGACAGGGGCGCCTATAATTCACCCCTCCACTTT. Protein: CAWSDRGAYNSPLHF.

The J gene is TRBJ2-7, the V gene TRBV2, with TRBD1 matching over 9 bases. The CDR3 covers 16 residues. From germline, CDR1 is SNHLY and CDR2 FYNNEI. J gave up 3 bases and V 3 bases, and 9 bases lay outside the gene matches. The CDR3 reads CASSEWGTGGGYEQYF. CDR3 coding DNA: TGTGCCAGCAGTGAGTGGGGTACAGGGGGCGGCTACGAGCAGTACTTC. The whole variable domain, remainder taken from reference TRBV2 and TRBJ2-7, is EPEVTQTPSHQVTQMGQEVILRCVPISNHLYFYWYRQILGQKVEFLVSFYNNEISEKSEIFDDQFSVERPDGSNFTLKIRSTKLEDSAMYFCASSEWGTGGGYEQYFGPGTRLTVT.

The chain is built from TRBV9 and TRBJ1-5; the D is unclear. CDR3 length equals 14 residues. CDR1 and CDR2 from the germline V gene are SGDLS and YYNGEE. Trimming left V 1 base short and J 6 bases short, with 11 bases between. CDR3 nucleotide sequence: TGTGCCAGCAGCGTATTTCATCCCAGTCAGCCCCAGCATTTT. This translates into CASSVFHPSQPQHF.